This record looks at one T cell receptor (beta chain) sequence and its context. Produced via immunoSEQ multiplex PCR; TCRdb's table is partial and in-frame only. The repertoire holds about 50,000 clones, with around 90% as singletons. This entry belongs to a study of T cell changes during pregnancy in multiple sclerosis. Germline loops: CDR1 SGHKS, CDR2 YYEKEE (reference sequence). The CDR3 sequence is 14 residues long. The V and J ends lost 4 bases and 5 bases respectively, with 15 bases between them. The chain carries TRBV5-5 and TRBJ1-2, with D possibly matching TRBD1 (5 bases). The sequencing used CD4+ T cells from peripheral blood mononuclear cells, collected before pregnancy. This clonotype was sampled from a female donor with multiple sclerosis, enrolled in a pregnancy study. The DNA of the CDR3 is TGTGCCAGCAGCGGGGGAGGGCGTAGGTATGGCTACACCTTC. Its protein product is CASSGGGRRYGYTF.